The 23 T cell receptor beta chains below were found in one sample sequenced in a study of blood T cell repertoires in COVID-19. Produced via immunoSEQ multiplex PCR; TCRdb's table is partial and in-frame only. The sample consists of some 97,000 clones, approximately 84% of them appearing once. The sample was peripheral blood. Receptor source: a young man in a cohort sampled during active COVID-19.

The CDR3 is CASSPPDRAAGELFF. The CDR3 DNA follows: TGCGCCAGCAGCCCTCCGGACAGGGCCGCCGGGGAGCTGTTTTTT. V usage is TRBV5-1 and J usage is TRBJ2-2; TRBD1 matches 8 bases. The CDR3 extends over 15 amino acids. Germline values: CDR1 SGHRS, CDR2 YFSETQ. V lost 4 bases to trimming and J lost 6 bases; unmatched junction nucleotides: 8.

The CDR3 region has the DNA TGTGCCAGTAGCCCGAGGCCCCAAGAGACCCAGTACTTC. It is translated as CASSPRPQETQYF. V is TRBV19 and J is TRBJ2-5; the D is unclear. Trimming cost V 6 bases and J 1 base, with 9 bases left between them. The CDR3 spans 13 residues. The V gene's germline CDR1 is LNHDA and CDR2 SQIVND (reference sequence).

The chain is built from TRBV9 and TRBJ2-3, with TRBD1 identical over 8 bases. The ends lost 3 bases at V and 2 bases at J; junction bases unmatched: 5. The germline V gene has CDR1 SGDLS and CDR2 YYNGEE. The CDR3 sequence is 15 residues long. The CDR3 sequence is CASSEDRVNTDTQYF. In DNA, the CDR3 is TGTGCCAGCAGCGAGGACAGGGTGAACACAGATACGCAGTATTTT.

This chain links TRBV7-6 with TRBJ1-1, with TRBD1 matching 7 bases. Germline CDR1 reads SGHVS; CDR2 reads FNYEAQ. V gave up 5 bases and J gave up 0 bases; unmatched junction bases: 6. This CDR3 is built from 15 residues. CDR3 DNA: TGTGCCAGCAGCCCGGGGACAGACCTGAACACTGAAGCTTTCTTT. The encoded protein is CASSPGTDLNTEAFF.

CDR3 coding DNA: TGTGCCAGCAGCGTAACGGCGGGGGGCTCCTACGAGCAGTACTTC. Its translation is CASSVTAGGSYEQYF. This sequence joins TRBV9 and TRBJ2-7, with TRBD2 matching over 8 bases. After removal of 1 base from V and 0 bases from J, the junction contained 3 bases not matched to a gene. Germline loops: CDR1 SGDLS, CDR2 YYNGEE. CDR3 length: 15 amino acids.

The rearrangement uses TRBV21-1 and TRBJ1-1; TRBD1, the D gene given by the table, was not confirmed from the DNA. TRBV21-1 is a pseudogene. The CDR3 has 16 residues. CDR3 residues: CASSKGRGQVNTEAFF. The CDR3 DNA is TGTGCCAGCAGCAAAGGCAGGGGGCAGGTGAACACTGAAGCTTTCTTT.

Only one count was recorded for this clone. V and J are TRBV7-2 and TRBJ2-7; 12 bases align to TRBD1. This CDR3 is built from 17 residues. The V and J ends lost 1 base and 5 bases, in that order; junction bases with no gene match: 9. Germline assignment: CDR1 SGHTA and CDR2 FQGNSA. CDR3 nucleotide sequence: TGTGCCAGCAGCTTAGAGTCTGCCGGGACAGGGGGCCACGAGCAGTACTTC. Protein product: CASSLESAGTGGHEQYF.

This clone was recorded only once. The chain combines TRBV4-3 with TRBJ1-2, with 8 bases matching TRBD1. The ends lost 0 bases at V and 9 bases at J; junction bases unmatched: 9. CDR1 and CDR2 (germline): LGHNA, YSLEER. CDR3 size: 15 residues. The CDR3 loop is CASSQDVQGVHSYTF. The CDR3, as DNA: TGCGCCAGCAGCCAAGATGTACAGGGGGTTCACAGCTACACCTTC.

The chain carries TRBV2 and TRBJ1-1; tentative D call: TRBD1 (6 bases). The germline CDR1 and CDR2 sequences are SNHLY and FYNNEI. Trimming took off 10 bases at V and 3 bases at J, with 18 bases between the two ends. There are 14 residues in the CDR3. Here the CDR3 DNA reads TGTGCCACCGTCGCGGGCTCAGGGGACACTGAAGCTTTCTTT. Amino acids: CATVAGSGDTEAFF.

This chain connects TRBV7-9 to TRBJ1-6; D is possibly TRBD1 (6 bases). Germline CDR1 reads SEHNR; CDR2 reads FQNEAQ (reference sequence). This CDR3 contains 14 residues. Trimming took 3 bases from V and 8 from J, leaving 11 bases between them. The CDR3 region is CASSFIAGDSPLHF. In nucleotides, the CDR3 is TGTGCCAGCAGCTTTATCGCAGGGGATTCACCCCTCCACTTT.

The CDR3 protein is CASSPYTDRQYGYTF. In DNA, the CDR3 is TGTGCCAGCAGCCCTTATACGGACAGGCAGTATGGCTACACCTTC. The rearrangement uses TRBV11-2 and TRBJ1-2, with 7 bases lining up with TRBD1. CDR3 length: 15 amino acids. With 5 bases clipped from V and 5 bases from J, the junction kept 11 bases outside the gene matches. The germline gives CDR1 SGHAT, CDR2 FQNNGV.

CDR3 loop: CASGSPAANSPLHF. The DNA for the CDR3 is TGTGCTAGTGGTTCCCCAGCGGCTAATTCACCCCTCCACTTT. The chain couples TRBV12-5 to TRBJ1-6; no clear D gene. The length of the CDR3 is 14 residues. The V gene lost 4 bases and the J gene lost 6 bases, with 10 bases spanning the gap. From germline, CDR1 is LGHNT and CDR2 FRNRAP.

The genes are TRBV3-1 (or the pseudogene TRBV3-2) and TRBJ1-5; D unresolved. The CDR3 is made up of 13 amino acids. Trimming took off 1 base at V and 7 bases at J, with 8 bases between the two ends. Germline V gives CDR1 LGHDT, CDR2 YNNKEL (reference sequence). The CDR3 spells CASSQGTRQPQHF. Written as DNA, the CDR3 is TGTGCCAGCAGCCAAGGAACCCGGCAGCCCCAGCATTTT.

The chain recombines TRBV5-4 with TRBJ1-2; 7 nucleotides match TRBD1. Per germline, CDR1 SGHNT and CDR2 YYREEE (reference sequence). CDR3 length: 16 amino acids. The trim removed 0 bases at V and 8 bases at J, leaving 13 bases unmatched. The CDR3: CASSLVQGSTPGGYTF. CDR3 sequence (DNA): TGTGCCAGCAGCTTGGTACAGGGGTCCACCCCAGGGGGCTACACCTTC.

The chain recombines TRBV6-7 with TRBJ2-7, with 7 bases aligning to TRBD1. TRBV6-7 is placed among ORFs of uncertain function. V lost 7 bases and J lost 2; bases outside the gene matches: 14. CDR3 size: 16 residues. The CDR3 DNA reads TGTGCCAGCACCCCCTCCGACAGGGAACGTGCCTACGAGCAGTACTTC. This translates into CASTPSDRERAYEQYF.

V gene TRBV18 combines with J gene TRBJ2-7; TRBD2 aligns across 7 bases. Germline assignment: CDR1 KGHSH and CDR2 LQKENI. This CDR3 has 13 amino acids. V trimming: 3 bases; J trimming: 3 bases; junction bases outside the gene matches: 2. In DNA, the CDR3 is TGTGCCAGCTCACCCACGGGGGGCTACGAGCAGTACTTC. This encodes CASSPTGGYEQYF.

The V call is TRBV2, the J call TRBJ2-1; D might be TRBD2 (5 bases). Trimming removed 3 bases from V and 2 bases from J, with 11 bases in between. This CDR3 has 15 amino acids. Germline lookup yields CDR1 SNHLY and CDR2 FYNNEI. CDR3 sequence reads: CASSDSGSPYNEQFF. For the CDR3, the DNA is TGTGCCAGCAGTGACTCGGGGTCCCCCTACAATGAGCAGTTCTTC.

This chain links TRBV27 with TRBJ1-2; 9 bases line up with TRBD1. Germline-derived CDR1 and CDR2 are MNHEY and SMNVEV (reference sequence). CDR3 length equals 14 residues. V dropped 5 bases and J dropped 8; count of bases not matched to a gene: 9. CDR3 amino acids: CASSNPGQGTGYTF. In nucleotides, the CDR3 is TGTGCCAGCAGTAATCCGGGACAGGGAACCGGCTACACCTTC.

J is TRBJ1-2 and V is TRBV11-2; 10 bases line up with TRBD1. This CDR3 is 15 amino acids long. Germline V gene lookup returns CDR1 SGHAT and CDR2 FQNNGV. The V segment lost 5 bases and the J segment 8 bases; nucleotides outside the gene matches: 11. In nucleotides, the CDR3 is TGTGCCAGCAGCCTAGCCGGACAGGGGGGATACGGCTACACCTTC. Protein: CASSLAGQGGYGYTF.

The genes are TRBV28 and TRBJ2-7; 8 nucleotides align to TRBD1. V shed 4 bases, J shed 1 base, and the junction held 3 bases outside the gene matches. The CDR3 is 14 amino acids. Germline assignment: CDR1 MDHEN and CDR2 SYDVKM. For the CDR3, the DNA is TGTGCCAGCAGTTGGACAGGGAAATCCTACGAGCAGTACTTC. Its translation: CASSWTGKSYEQYF.

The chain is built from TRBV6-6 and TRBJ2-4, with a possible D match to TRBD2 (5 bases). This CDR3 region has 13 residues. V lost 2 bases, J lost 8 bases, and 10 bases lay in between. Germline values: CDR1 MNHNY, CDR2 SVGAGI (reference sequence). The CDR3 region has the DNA TGTGCCAGCAGTTACGTTATGGGAGACATTCAGTACTTC. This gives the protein CASSYVMGDIQYF.

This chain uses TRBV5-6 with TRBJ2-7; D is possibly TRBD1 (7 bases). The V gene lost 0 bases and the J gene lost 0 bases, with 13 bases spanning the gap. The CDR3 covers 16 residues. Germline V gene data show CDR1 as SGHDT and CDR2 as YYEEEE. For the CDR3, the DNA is TGTGCCAGCAGCTTGGGCGCAGGGGGGATCTCCTACGAGCAGTACTTC. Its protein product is CASSLGAGGISYEQYF.

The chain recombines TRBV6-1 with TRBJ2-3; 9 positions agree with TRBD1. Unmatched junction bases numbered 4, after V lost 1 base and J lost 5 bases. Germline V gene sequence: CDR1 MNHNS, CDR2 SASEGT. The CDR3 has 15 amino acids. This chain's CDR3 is CASSEGGTGIDTQYF. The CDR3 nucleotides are TGTGCCAGCAGTGAAGGAGGGACAGGGATAGATACGCAGTATTTT.